This record covers a single TCR beta chain. The data belong to a study of shared T cell receptors in the human thymus. TCRdb keeps only in-frame clones here, not all; method: immunoSEQ multiplex PCR. Among 540,000 or so clones, more than 75% were seen once, and the ten largest hold more than 0.01%. These same records also appear under a second study, on human thymus T cells. That study adds: In corrective heart surgery, resections were taken, and these provided the thymus tissue.

Sequencing used thymocytes. The sequence derives from a boy less than two years old with a congenital heart defect.

CDR3 in amino acids: CAMTGTGNTIYF. The CDR3 nucleotides are TGTGCCATGACTGGTACGGGAAACACCATATATTTT. The J gene is TRBJ1-3, the V gene TRBV27; D call uncertain. Germline CDR1 reads MNHEY; CDR2 reads SMNVEV (reference sequence). Deletions cut 10 bases from V and 4 bases from J, with 11 bases between. CDR3 size: 12 residues.